The next 22 T cell receptor beta chains were all read from a single sample in a study of cytomegalovirus exposure and HLA in healthy donors. Primers for the PCR totalled 60 Vbeta and 13 Jbeta. Here immunoSEQ multiplex PCR was the method, and the copy in TCRdb shows in-frame clones only, minus some. The repertoire consists of fewer than 110,000 clones, with about 75% occurring once and the leading ten covering about 10%. Sequencing input: PBMCs. Receptors were obtained from a man aged 50 to 60 in good health and CMV-seronegative.

This chain uses TRBV29-1 with TRBJ2-6; maybe TRBD1 (5 bases). This CDR3 is 14 amino acids long. The V end lost 6 bases, the J end lost 3 bases, and 12 bases lay between the germline ends. Looked up from germline, CDR1 is SQVTM and CDR2 is ANQGSEA. CDR3 bases: TGCAGCGTGGCAGGGTTGGGTGGGGCCAACGTCCTGACTTTC. It is translated as CSVAGLGGANVLTF.

V usage is TRBV11-1 and J usage is TRBJ2-7, with unresolved D. The V and J ends lost 5 bases and 4 bases respectively, with 12 bases between them. The CDR3 spans 13 residues. Germline V CDR1 and CDR2: SGHAT, FQDESV (reference sequence). The CDR3 DNA is TGTGCCAGCAGCCAGGCTGGTTTATACGAGCAGTACTTC. Its translation is CASSQAGLYEQYF.

This chain connects TRBV28 to TRBJ2-6; D possibly corresponds to TRBD2 (7 bases). There are 17 residues in the CDR3. V was clipped by 1 base and J by 2 bases, with 12 bases between them. Germline V gives CDR1 MDHEN, CDR2 SYDVKM. CDR3 region: CASSLLYGGPGANVLTF. The CDR3 DNA is TGTGCCAGCAGTTTATTGTACGGGGGGCCTGGGGCCAACGTCCTGACTTTC.

The chain has TRBV6-6 and TRBJ1-5; D unclear. Between the trimmed V and J ends, which lost 6 bases and 0 bases, there was a span of 12 bases. The CDR3 is made up of 15 amino acids. Germline CDR1 is MNHNY and CDR2 is SVGAGI (reference sequence). For the CDR3, the DNA is TGTGCCAGCAGCCACGACATATATAGCAATCAGCCCCAGCATTTT. It yields the protein CASSHDIYSNQPQHF.

This chain links TRBV4-3 with TRBJ2-1, with TRBD2 identical over 11 bases. The CDR3 spans 14 residues. Unmatched junction bases numbered 6, after V lost 4 bases and J lost 10 bases. CDR1 is LGHNA, CDR2 YSLEER, per germline. The CDR3 coding sequence is TGCGCCAGCAGCCCCCAAAGGACTAGCGGGGAGCAGTTCTTC. This codes for CASSPQRTSGEQFF.

The chain joins TRBV10-1 to TRBJ1-1; D is uncertain. Germline V CDR1 and CDR2: WNHNN, SYGVQD (reference sequence). V lost 4 bases to trimming and J lost 7 bases, with 16 bases between them. The CDR3 loop spans 14 amino acids. CDR3 sequence: CASSASVGEGEAFF. CDR3 coding DNA: TGCGCCAGCAGTGCAAGTGTTGGAGAAGGTGAAGCTTTCTTT.

The CDR3 DNA follows: TGTGCCAGCAGTTTTGGGGCAGGGACTGGAAACACCATATATTTT. This gives the protein CASSFGAGTGNTIYF. The chain recombines TRBV27 with TRBJ1-3; a weak D match, TRBD1 (5 bases). This CDR3 is built from 15 residues. Germline V gives CDR1 MNHEY, CDR2 SMNVEV (reference sequence). Trimming pared 3 bases from V and 2 bases from J, leaving 11 bases between.

The chain employs TRBV11-2 and TRBJ1-1; TRBD1 matches at 9 bases. The CDR3 is 17 amino acids. Germline V CDR1 and CDR2: SGHAT, FQNNGV. V was clipped by 6 bases and J by 7 bases; unmatched bases: 18. DNA of the CDR3: TGTGCCAGCAGTCCTTACAAGGGACAGGGCGGAACAAGTGAAGCTTTCTTT. This codes for CASSPYKGQGGTSEAFF.

The rearrangement joins TRBV21-1 to TRBJ1-1; TRBD1, as called in the table, went unchecked against the DNA. TRBV21-1 is a pseudogene. CDR3 size: 16 residues. The CDR3 DNA reads as TGTGCCAGCAGCCAAATGGGAGGACAGGGGAACACTGAAGCTTTCTTT. Translated, it gives CASSQMGGQGNTEAFF.

The chain uses TRBV5-1 and TRBJ1-1, with D uncertain. This CDR3 has 14 amino acids. CDR1 and CDR2 from the germline V gene are SGHRS and YFSETQ. V shed 1 base and J shed 1 base, with 8 bases lying between them. The CDR3 loop is CASSLTTENTEAFF. The CDR3 region has the DNA TGCGCCAGCAGCTTGACCACAGAGAACACTGAAGCTTTCTTT.

The rearrangement joins TRBV7-2 to TRBJ2-7; TRBD2 matches at 10 bases. Trimming at V came to 4 bases and at J to 1 base, leaving 4 bases not matched to a gene. CDR3 size: 15 residues. From germline, CDR1 is SGHTA and CDR2 FQGNSA. CDR3 residues: CASSYSGRNSYEQYF. CDR3 DNA: TGTGCCAGCAGCTATAGCGGGAGGAATTCCTACGAGCAGTACTTC. The whole variable domain, filled in from reference TRBV7-2 and TRBJ2-7, reads GAGVSQSPSNKVTEKGKDVELRCDPISGHTALYWYRQSLGQGLEFLIYFQGNSAPDKSGLPSDRFSAERTGGSVSTLTIQRTQQEDSAVYLCASSYSGRNSYEQYFGPGTRLTVT.

V usage is TRBV9 and J usage is TRBJ1-4; possibly TRBD1 for D (6 bases). V was trimmed by 4 bases and J by 8 bases, leaving 15 bases between them. Germline-derived CDR1 and CDR2 are SGDLS and YYNGEE. The length of the CDR3 is 14 residues. CDR3 nucleotides: TGTGCCAGCAGCCCCGAGGGGGAAGAGGAAAAACTGTTTTTT. Translated, it gives CASSPEGEEEKLFF.

The chain has TRBV7-2 and TRBJ1-5; tentatively, D is TRBD1 (5 bases). From germline, CDR1 is SGHTA and CDR2 FQGNSA. V was pared by 0 bases and J by 5 bases, with 11 bases between. The CDR3 sequence is 15 residues long. DNA of the CDR3: TGTGCCAGCAGCTTAGCGGGATGGGGGGATCAGCCCCAGCATTTT. It is translated as CASSLAGWGDQPQHF.

The rearrangement uses TRBV10-2 and TRBJ2-5, with 7 bases aligning to TRBD2. V gave up 2 bases and J gave up 0 bases; unmatched junction bases: 6. From germline, CDR1 is WSHSY and CDR2 SAAADI. The CDR3 contains 16 residues. The CDR3 nucleotides read TGCGCCAGCAGTGAGGGGGGGGAGGGGTACCAAGAGACCCAGTACTTC. Its translation is CASSEGGEGYQETQYF.

The chain uses TRBV7-9 and TRBJ1-1, with D unclear. The germline V and J ends were trimmed by 4 bases and 6 bases, with 18 bases remaining between them. The germline V gene encodes CDR1 SEHNR and CDR2 FQNEAQ (reference sequence). The CDR3 runs 15 residues. CDR3 residues: CASSYGPGSRAEAFF. The CDR3 coding sequence is TGTGCCAGCAGCTACGGACCGGGGTCCCGCGCTGAAGCTTTCTTT.

V usage is TRBV7-3 and J usage is TRBJ2-2, with TRBD1 matching over 7 bases. The V gene end was trimmed by 5 bases and the J gene end by 7 bases; junction bases not matched to a gene: 13. Germline CDR1 is SGHTA and CDR2 is FQGTGA. This CDR3 is 16 amino acids long. CDR3 sequence reads: CASSRPGTAKGGELFF. The CDR3 DNA follows: TGTGCCAGCAGCAGACCCGGGACAGCGAAGGGCGGGGAGCTGTTTTTT.

The chain carries TRBV27 and TRBJ2-7, with 12 nucleotides matching TRBD2. Trimming at V came to 3 bases and at J to 4 bases, leaving 4 bases not matched to a gene. Germline V gene data show CDR1 as MNHEY and CDR2 as SMNVEV (reference sequence). CDR3 length: 15 amino acids. The CDR3 protein is CASSFTTSGGYEQYF. In DNA, the CDR3 is TGTGCCAGCAGTTTTACGACTAGCGGGGGTTACGAGCAGTACTTC.

This chain joins TRBV28 and TRBJ1-3, with D maybe TRBD1 (6 bases). The CDR3 runs to 15 residues. Trimming took off 3 bases at V and 3 bases at J, with 12 bases between the two ends. Germline V gives CDR1 MDHEN, CDR2 SYDVKM. CDR3 sequence reads: CASSFQGWSGNTIYF. DNA for the CDR3: TGTGCCAGCAGTTTTCAGGGGTGGAGTGGAAACACCATATATTTT.

Comment on this clone: One junction end does not reproduce the germline sequence, and a read error may be involved. The chain links TRBV7-9 to TRBJ2-4; D gene ambiguous. Germline CDR1 is SEHNR and CDR2 is FQNEAQ (reference sequence). The CDR3 loop spans 14 amino acids. CDR3 protein: CSSSLAVGKNIQYF. DNA for the CDR3: TGTTCCAGCAGCTTGGCGGTGGGCAAAAACATTCAGTACTTC.

CDR3 sequence: CASSSGLGTYEQYF. CDR3 coding DNA: TGCGCCAGCAGCTCCGGACTGGGGACCTACGAGCAGTACTTC. This chain connects TRBV5-1 to TRBJ2-7, with D possibly being TRBD2 (5 bases). Germline V gene data show CDR1 as SGHRS and CDR2 as YFSETQ. V dropped 3 bases and J dropped 2 bases, with 12 bases sitting between them. The CDR3 is 14 residues long.

The chain combines TRBV5-5 with TRBJ2-1; TRBD1 matches at 7 bases. This CDR3 has 15 amino acids. The V gene's germline CDR1 is SGHKS and CDR2 YYEKEE (reference sequence). Trimming cost V 0 bases and J 4 bases; bases outside gene matches: 4. The CDR3 sequence: CASSLGGTEYNEQFF. The CDR3 region has the DNA TGTGCCAGCAGCTTGGGAGGGACAGAATACAATGAGCAGTTCTTC.

This sequence joins TRBV28 and TRBJ2-7, with TRBD1 as a possible D gene (5 bases). Germline V gene lookup returns CDR1 MDHEN and CDR2 SYDVKM. V lost 7 bases and J lost 4, with 23 bases in between. The CDR3 contains 16 residues. This CDR3 reads CASTNSDGKGYYEQYF. CDR3 nucleotide sequence: TGTGCCAGCACCAATTCCGACGGAAAGGGGTATTACGAGCAGTACTTC. Based on the CDR3 plus reference TRBV28 and TRBJ2-7, the full variable domain is DVKVTQSSRYLVKRTGEKVFLECVQDMDHENMFWYRQDPGLGLRLIYFSYDVKMKEKGDIPEGYSVSREKKERFSLILESASTNQTSMYLCASTNSDGKGYYEQYFGPGTRLTVT.